This T cell receptor (beta chain) was captured in a study of T cell responses to AZD1222 COVID-19 vaccine. This table comes from immunoSEQ multiplex PCR, and its TCRdb copy is limited to in-frame clones, with some not included. The data show around 160,000 clones, about 91% seen once. This CDR3 has 14 residues. Germline CDR1 reads KGHDR; CDR2 reads SFDVKD. The junction had 8 bases not matched to a gene; V was cut back by 10 bases and J by 4 bases. This clone was seen a single time. Its antigen is still unknown. Study-wide results and caveats: Following two doses of AZD1222, Spike-specific TCR breadth and depth rose. Sampled repertoires all dated from after the peak T cell response.

The receptor comes from an adult in good health. The J gene is TRBJ2-1, the V gene TRBV24-1; 8 bases are shared with TRBD1. The sample was peripheral blood, taken on day 0 of AZD1222 vaccination. CDR3 amino acids: CATQGTGYYNEQFF. CDR3 bases: TGTGCCACACAAGGGACAGGCTATTACAATGAGCAGTTCTTC.